This TCR beta chain derives from a study of cytomegalovirus exposure and HLA in healthy donors. Whole-study context: Earlier, 150 million to 200 million T cells were analyzed, and fewer than 120 million unique TCR beta sequences were found among them.

V gave up 8 bases and J gave up 1 base, with 12 bases separating them. The CDR3 contains 13 residues. CDR1 is SGHRS, CDR2 YFSETQ, per germline. Study-wide results and limits: Most observed TCR sequences were rare, whereas some public TCRs were detected in many donors.

Of note for this clone: Its antigen is not identified.

The study ran its PCR with 60 Vbeta and 13 Jbeta primers. TCRdb's copy holds only in-frame clones and misses some; the assay was immunoSEQ multiplex PCR. The table shows about 190,000 clones, with about 70% occurring only once. The sample was PBMCs. This TCR was sampled from a young woman in good health and CMV-seronegative. This chain uses TRBV5-1 with TRBJ2-5; no reliable D call. In DNA form, the CDR3 reads TGCGCCAGTACCCGACACCTCCAAGAGACCCAGTACTTC. Translation: CASTRHLQETQYF.